This passage covers 23 T cell receptor beta chains from one sample sequenced in a study of neurological immune-mediated disorders. TCRdb passed the 5' RACE reads through MiXCR, listing each CDR3 protein once. There are over 50,000 distinct CDR3 sequences in the sample; around 5% occur only once, and about 6% lies in the top ten. Sequencing was performed on PBMCs. These receptors originate from a human donor with multiple sclerosis. The donor label of this sample is uncertain.

This clonotype was seen many times. The chain joins TRBV6-6 to TRBJ2-3; 12 positions agree with TRBD2. Germline trimming cut 6 bases from V and 5 bases from J; bases unmatched to any gene: 3. The germline gives CDR1 MNHNY, CDR2 SVGAGI (reference sequence). The CDR3 spans 14 residues. The CDR3 DNA reads as TGTGCCAGCAGCCCTAGCGGGGGGGTAGATACGCAGTATTTT. It yields the protein CASSPSGGVDTQYF.

This clonotype was picked up a small number of times. The genes are TRBV20-1 and TRBJ2-3; TRBD1 might be the D (5 bases). Germline V lookup: CDR1 DFQATT, CDR2 SNEGSKA (reference sequence). The CDR3 is 13 amino acids. The ends were cut back, 6 bases at V and 8 bases at J, with 18 bases in the middle. The CDR3 region has the DNA TGCAGTGCGCCGATAATGAGTGACAGTACGCAGTATTTT. Its protein product is CSAPIMSDSTQYF.

This clonotype was seen just once. As DNA, the CDR3 is TGCAGTGCTAGGAGGGTCGGTATGAACACTGAAGCTTTCTTT. Translating gives CSARRVGMNTEAFF. V is TRBV20-1 and J is TRBJ1-1; D unclear. V lost 3 bases, J lost 0 bases, and 11 bases lay in between. The CDR3 is 14 residues long. The germline V gene has CDR1 DFQATT and CDR2 SNEGSKA (reference sequence).

This clonotype was seen many times. V usage is TRBV5-1 and J usage is TRBJ2-7, with a tentative D call TRBD2 (6 bases). The V end lost 4 bases, the J end lost 1 base, and 12 bases lay between the germline ends. The germline CDR1 and CDR2 sequences are SGHRS and YFSETQ. The CDR3 sequence is 14 residues long. Here the CDR3 DNA reads TGCGCCAGCAGCACGGTCAGCGGGTCCTACGAGCAGTACTTC. This translates into CASSTVSGSYEQYF. Using reference TRBV5-1 and TRBJ2-7 for the parts outside the CDR3, the full variable domain is KAGVTQTPRYLIKTRGQQVTLSCSPISGHRSVSWYQQTPGQGLQFLFEYFSETQRNKGNFPGRFSGRQFSNSRSEMNVSTLELGDSALYLCASSTVSGSYEQYFGPGTRLTVT.

This clonotype was counted ten times or more. V gene TRBV12-5 combines with J gene TRBJ1-5; 7 bases line up with TRBD1. Germline V gene data show CDR1 as LGHNT and CDR2 as FRNRAP. V lost 0 bases to trimming and J lost 2 bases; unmatched junction nucleotides: 4. The CDR3 length is 16 residues. For the CDR3, the DNA is TGTGCTAGTGGTTTGGTTAACAGGGGAGGCAATCAGCCCCAGCATTTT. Translation gives CASGLVNRGGNQPQHF.

A note on this clonotype: This may arise from a read error, as a much more abundant clone is one base away. V is TRBV5-1 and J is TRBJ2-7, with D possibly being TRBD2 (5 bases). Looked up from germline, CDR1 is SGHRS and CDR2 is YFSETQ. This CDR3 region has 12 residues. CDR3 DNA: TGCGCCAGCAGCGGGGAGAGCTACGGGCAGTACTTC. This sequence encodes CASSGESYGQYF.

The chain employs TRBV10-3 and TRBJ1-2; D not resolved. Germline assignment: CDR1 ENHRY and CDR2 SYGVKD. There are 13 residues in the CDR3. V lost 4 bases to trimming and J lost 6 bases, with 12 bases between them. The CDR3 DNA sequence: TGTGCCATCAGTGGCGAGGTAAACGATGGCTACACCTTC. Its protein product is CAISGEVNDGYTF.

This clonotype was found many times. The chain employs TRBV15 and TRBJ1-4; TRBD1 matches at 8 bases. Germline values: CDR1 LNHNV, CDR2 YYDKDF (reference sequence). With 4 bases clipped from V and 3 bases from J, the junction kept 7 bases outside the gene matches. There are 16 residues in the CDR3. The DNA of the CDR3 is TGTGCCACCAGCACCACGGGACAGGCTCCTAATGAAAAACTGTTTTTT. Protein sequence: CATSTTGQAPNEKLFF. Supplemented by reference TRBV15 and TRBJ1-4, the full variable domain reads DAMVIQNPRYQVTQFGKPVTLSCSQTLNHNVMYWYQQKSSQAPKLLFHYYDKDFNNEADTPDNFQSRRPNTSFCFLDIRSPGLGDTAMYLCATSTTGQAPNEKLFFGSGTQLSVL.

At least ten counts were recorded for this clonotype. The chain has TRBV2 and TRBJ2-5; 7 nucleotides agree with TRBD2. Losses at the gene ends were 6 bases for V and 4 bases for J; bases not matched to a gene: 11. CDR1 SNHLY and CDR2 FYNNEI come from the germline V gene. This CDR3 has 15 residues. Here the CDR3 reads CASSSTAGRGETQYF. The CDR3 bases are TGTGCCAGCAGCTCCACGGCGGGGAGGGGAGAGACCCAGTACTTC. The full variable domain, rest sourced from reference TRBV2 and TRBJ2-5, is EPEVTQTPSHQVTQMGQEVILRCVPISNHLYFYWYRQILGQKVEFLVSFYNNEISEKSEIFDDQFSVERPDGSNFTLKIRSTKLEDSAMYFCASSSTAGRGETQYFGPGTRLLVL.

This clonotype was observed many times. The chain joins TRBV7-2 to TRBJ1-1, with 9 bases lining up with TRBD1. CDR1 and CDR2 (germline): SGHTA, FQGNSA. The ends lost 1 base at V and 8 bases at J; junction bases unmatched: 5. The length of the CDR3 is 14 residues. CDR3 bases: TGTGCCAGCAGCTTAGAACTTGGGACAGGGGAAGCTTTCTTT. As protein: CASSLELGTGEAFF.

This clonotype is judged medium-sized (0.01 to 0.1%). This chain uses TRBV20-1 with TRBJ2-3; 8 bases are a match to TRBD2. Germline V gene sequence: CDR1 DFQATT, CDR2 SNEGSKA (reference sequence). CDR3 length: 16 residues. With V trimmed by 1 base and J by 1 base, 7 bases remained unmatched. DNA for the CDR3: TGCAGTGCTAGAGTTTCAGCGGGGGTCCGCACAGATACGCAGTATTTT. Protein: CSARVSAGVRTDTQYF.

This clonotype came up many times. The CDR3 DNA sequence: TGTGCCAGCAGTCCCGGGTCGGGGACCGGCAATCAGCCCCAGCATTTT. Protein: CASSPGSGTGNQPQHF. The chain uses TRBV12-3 or TRBV12-4 and TRBJ1-5, with TRBD1 as a possible D gene (5 bases). The CDR3 covers 16 residues. V was trimmed by 5 bases and J by 2 bases, leaving 16 bases between them.

There are many counts of this clonotype. The chain has TRBV18 and TRBJ1-5; no firm D call. The germline CDR1 and CDR2 sequences are KGHSH and LQKENI. The ends were cut back, 3 bases at V and 6 bases at J, with 9 bases in the middle. The CDR3 covers 13 residues. The CDR3 loop is CASSPKMAQPQHF. The DNA for the CDR3 is TGTGCCAGCTCACCTAAGATGGCTCAGCCCCAGCATTTT. The full variable domain, rest sourced from reference TRBV18 and TRBJ1-5, is NAGVMQNPRHLVRRRGQEARLRCSPMKGHSHVYWYRQLPEEGLKFMVYLQKENIIDESGMPKERFSAEFPKEGPSILRIQQVVRGDSAAYFCASSPKMAQPQHFGDGTRLSIL.

This clonotype was recorded many times. The rearrangement joins TRBV19 to TRBJ1-6; 9 bases are a match to TRBD1. CDR1 LNHDA and CDR2 SQIVND come from the germline V gene (reference sequence). With 6 bases clipped from V and 10 bases from J, the junction kept 7 bases outside the gene matches. The CDR3 loop spans 14 amino acids. The CDR3 reads CASSWDRVASPLHF. The CDR3 DNA sequence: TGTGCCAGTAGCTGGGACAGGGTAGCATCACCCCTCCACTTT.

This clonotype was detected ten times or more. V usage is TRBV11-2 and J usage is TRBJ2-7; tentatively, D is TRBD1 (6 bases). The CDR3 has 14 residues. Germline V lookup: CDR1 SGHAT, CDR2 FQNNGV. Trimming shortened V by 5 bases and J by 6 bases, and 17 bases separated the two germline ends. The CDR3 sequence: CASSHLQGRIEQYF. The DNA of the CDR3 is TGTGCCAGCAGCCACTTACAGGGAAGGATCGAGCAGTACTTC.

This clonotype was observed at least ten times. The V call is TRBV6-6, the J call TRBJ2-7; D unclear. Trimming stripped 0 bases from V and 7 bases from J, with 7 bases between. CDR1 is MNHNY and CDR2 is SVGAGI in the germline V gene (reference sequence). The CDR3 loop spans 12 amino acids. Here the CDR3 reads CASSYSVIEQYF. The CDR3 DNA sequence: TGTGCCAGCAGTTACTCAGTGATAGAGCAGTACTTC.

In this sample, this clonotype turned up many times. This sequence joins TRBV5-1 and TRBJ2-1, with D perhaps TRBD1 (5 bases). The ends were cut back, 0 bases at V and 4 bases at J, with 5 bases in the middle. This CDR3 contains 13 residues. Germline CDR1 reads SGHRS; CDR2 reads YFSETQ. CDR3 nucleotide sequence: TGCGCCAGCAGCTTGGGACAGTACAATGAGCAGTTCTTC. Protein product: CASSLGQYNEQFF.

This clonotype was counted at least ten times. The chain joins TRBV5-1 to TRBJ2-1, with D possibly matching TRBD1 (6 bases). With 5 bases removed from V and 8 bases from J, the gap between germline ends came to 20 bases. The CDR3 extends over 15 amino acids. Germline CDR1 reads SGHRS; CDR2 reads YFSETQ. CDR3 in amino acids: CASRTGPHPEDEQFF. As DNA, the CDR3 is TGCGCCAGCAGGACAGGCCCGCACCCCGAAGATGAGCAGTTCTTC.

This clonotype was seen ten or more times. The rearrangement joins TRBV21-1 to TRBJ2-4; TRBD1 was called by the table and not checked on the DNA. TRBV21-1 is listed as a pseudogene. This CDR3 region has 16 residues. The DNA of the CDR3 is TGTGCCAGCAGCCCCGACAGGTTTGGAGTAGAAAACATTCAGTACTTC. Its protein product is CASSPDRFGVENIQYF.

In this sample, this clonotype turned up many times. For the CDR3, the DNA is TGCGCCAGCAGCCTCGTTTCTAGCACAGATACGCAGTATTTT. It specifies CASSLVSSTDTQYF. The chain is built from TRBV5-1 and TRBJ2-3, with D hard to call. Trimming left V 4 bases short and J 0 bases short, with 9 bases between. The CDR3 totals 14 residues. CDR1 and CDR2 (germline): SGHRS, YFSETQ.

At least ten counts were recorded for this clonotype. This chain joins TRBV29-1 and TRBJ1-4, with TRBD1 matching 9 bases. J lost 5 bases, V lost 5 bases, and 9 bases had no gene match. Per germline, CDR1 SQVTM and CDR2 ANQGSEA. The CDR3 is made up of 15 amino acids. The DNA of the CDR3 is TGCAGCGTTCCCTCAATGACAGGGGGAAATGAAAAACTGTTTTTT. Amino acids: CSVPSMTGGNEKLFF.

This clonotype was picked up many times. The chain is built from TRBV7-8 and TRBJ2-3; TRBD2 matches 7 bases. Germline V gene lookup returns CDR1 SGHVS and CDR2 FQNEAQ. The length of the CDR3 is 16 residues. V lost 2 bases to trimming and J lost 3 bases; unmatched junction nucleotides: 8. CDR3 in DNA: TGTGCCAGCAGCTTATTTCGGCGGGGGAGGACAGATACGCAGTATTTT. Translating gives CASSLFRRGRTDTQYF.

This clonotype turned up a few times. The V call is TRBV20-1, the J call TRBJ1-1; TRBD1 is a possible D gene (6 bases). Germline V gives CDR1 DFQATT, CDR2 SNEGSKA (reference sequence). The germline V and J ends were trimmed by 0 bases and 4 bases, with 15 bases remaining between them. This CDR3 spans 15 amino acids. The DNA for the CDR3 is TGCAGTGCTAGAGATCGGGGGGGCGCGGGCACTGAAGCTTTCTTT. Amino acid sequence: CSARDRGGAGTEAFF.